The source of this TCR beta chain is a study of T cell responses to AZD1222 COVID-19 vaccine. Generated by immunoSEQ multiplex PCR, the TCRdb table keeps only in-frame clones and is missing some. There are about 92,000 clones in the sample; approximately 91% occur only once, and about 24% lies in the top ten. The germline CDR1 and CDR2 sequences are MNHEY and SVGAGI. V lost 4 bases to trimming and J lost 0 bases, with 13 bases between them. This CDR3 has 15 amino acids. Sequenced material: peripheral blood, taken on day 0 of AZD1222 vaccination. The clonotype comes from an adult in good health. The chain uses TRBV6-5 and TRBJ2-7; D is ambiguous. CDR3 amino acids: CASSSTPYLSYEQYF. The CDR3, as DNA: TGTGCCAGCAGTTCCACGCCGTACCTCTCCTACGAGCAGTACTTC.